The next 24 T cell receptor beta chains were all read from a single sample in a study of blood T cell repertoires in COVID-19. The repertoire was sequenced with immunoSEQ multiplex PCR; TCRdb's copy has only in-frame clones and lacks some. The table includes some 350,000 clones, around 87% detected once. The sequenced sample was peripheral blood. The receptors stem from a man aged 18 to 29 with active or convalescent COVID-19.

This clone came up once. V and J are TRBV19 and TRBJ1-5, with D possibly being TRBD1 (6 bases). CDR3 size: 18 residues. Germline values: CDR1 LNHDA, CDR2 SQIVND (reference sequence). Trimming shortened V by 6 bases and J by 1 base, and 22 bases separated the two germline ends. The CDR3 spells CASSWKGQELMSNQPQHF. The CDR3 coding sequence is TGTGCCAGTAGCTGGAAGGGACAAGAATTAATGAGCAATCAGCCCCAGCATTTT.

The CDR3 here is CASSITVFQPQHF. CDR3 DNA sequence: TGTGCCAGTAGTATAACAGTGTTTCAGCCCCAGCATTTT. The genes are TRBV19 and TRBJ1-5, with D uncertain. The CDR3 sequence is 13 residues long. Trimming took 2 bases from V and 6 from J, leaving 8 bases between them. Looked up from germline, CDR1 is LNHDA and CDR2 is SQIVND (reference sequence).

The CDR3 nucleotides are TGCGCCAGCGGGGTAACAGGAGCCAACACCGGGGAGCTGTTTTTT. Its protein is CASGVTGANTGELFF. This sequence joins TRBV4-1 and TRBJ2-2; maybe TRBD1 (5 bases). The germline V gene encodes CDR1 MGHRA and CDR2 YSYEKL. Trimming took off 8 bases at V and 2 bases at J, with 15 bases between the two ends. This CDR3 comprises 15 residues.

This chain links TRBV5-1 with TRBJ2-7; the D gene is possibly TRBD1 (5 bases). The CDR3 is 14 amino acids. Germline values: CDR1 SGHRS, CDR2 YFSETQ. V was clipped by 6 bases and J by 2 bases, with 15 bases between them. The CDR3 coding sequence is TGCGCCAGCACCGTTTTCCCAGGGACCTACGAGCAGTACTTC. Protein product: CASTVFPGTYEQYF.

The chain joins TRBV27 to TRBJ1-1; possibly TRBD1 for D (5 bases). V was shortened by 6 bases and J by 3 bases, with 14 bases between the two germline ends. Germline V gene sequence: CDR1 MNHEY, CDR2 SMNVEV (reference sequence). The length of the CDR3 is 14 residues. CDR3 residues: CASSRWGEYTEAFF. The CDR3 DNA follows: TGTGCCAGCAGCCGATGGGGGGAATACACTGAAGCTTTCTTT.

The V and J genes are TRBV24-1 and TRBJ2-7, with 7 bases identical to TRBD1. Germline assignment: CDR1 KGHDR and CDR2 SFDVKD. The CDR3 sequence is 15 residues long. The ends lost 3 bases at V and 9 bases at J; junction bases unmatched: 13. The DNA for the CDR3 is TGTGCCACCAGTGATCCCAGGGACAGTTTTCCGCGGCAGTACTTC. Translation gives CATSDPRDSFPRQYF.

The chain carries TRBV4-3 and TRBJ2-7, with 12 bases identical to TRBD2. V was pared by 6 bases and J by 4 bases, with 10 bases of the junction left unmatched. This CDR3 spans 16 amino acids. Germline CDR1 and CDR2: LGHNA and YSLEER. DNA of the CDR3: TGCGCCAGCAGTGGAGTCGGACTAGCGGGATCTTACGAGCAGTACTTC. Translated, it gives CASSGVGLAGSYEQYF.

This chain connects TRBV24-1 to TRBJ2-5, with D possibly matching TRBD1 (6 bases). The V gene's germline CDR1 is KGHDR and CDR2 SFDVKD. The CDR3 has 17 amino acids. V lost 4 bases, J lost 4 bases, and 21 bases lay in between. The CDR3 nucleotides are TGTGCCACCAGTGACCCGACGACAGGAACTCTGGGAGAGACCCAGTACTTC. Its protein is CATSDPTTGTLGETQYF.

This chain joins TRBV23-1 and TRBJ2-1; 11 bases map to TRBD1. TRBV23-1 is an ORF for which the function is uncertain. This CDR3 is 16 amino acids long. J gave up 2 bases and V 7 bases, and 7 bases lay outside the gene matches. CDR3 in amino acids: CASTKGQGATYNEQFF. CDR3 DNA sequence: TGCGCCAGCACCAAAGGACAGGGGGCTACCTACAATGAGCAGTTCTTC.

The chain uses TRBV28 and TRBJ2-3; D remains ambiguous. CDR3 length: 13 residues. Germline CDR1 and CDR2: MDHEN and SYDVKM. The germline V and J ends were trimmed by 8 bases and 0 bases, with 9 bases remaining between them. As DNA, the CDR3 is TGTGCCAGCGAGCTTACTAGCACAGATACGCAGTATTTT. Its translation: CASELTSTDTQYF.

This clone turned up a few times. V usage is TRBV2 and J usage is TRBJ2-5; no definite D call. The germline V and J ends were trimmed by 3 bases and 5 bases, with 13 bases remaining between them. Germline CDR1 reads SNHLY; CDR2 reads FYNNEI. CDR3 size: 14 residues. The CDR3 nucleotides are TGTGCCAGCAGTGATCTGGGCATGGTGGAGACCCAGTACTTC. The encoded protein is CASSDLGMVETQYF.

V is TRBV19 and J is TRBJ2-7; a weak D match, TRBD1 (6 bases). The germline gives CDR1 LNHDA, CDR2 SQIVND (reference sequence). The CDR3 is made up of 14 amino acids. V lost 5 bases and J lost 4, with 15 bases in between. The CDR3 region is CASSVHGTSYEQYF. The CDR3 coding sequence is TGTGCCAGTAGTGTACACGGGACAAGTTACGAGCAGTACTTC.

The chain couples TRBV4-2 to TRBJ1-1; 7 bases line up with TRBD1. Looked up from germline, CDR1 is LGHNA and CDR2 is YNFKEQ. Unmatched junction bases numbered 5, after V lost 4 bases and J lost 0 bases. The CDR3 has 15 amino acids. The CDR3 bases are TGTGCCAGCAGCCGGCCAGGACAGGTGAACACTGAAGCTTTCTTT. This codes for CASSRPGQVNTEAFF.

This chain joins TRBV7-2 and TRBJ1-1; no firm D call. Between the trimmed V and J ends, which lost 4 bases and 4 bases, there was a span of 10 bases. The CDR3 is 13 residues long. Germline CDR1 and CDR2: SGHTA and FQGNSA. As DNA, the CDR3 is TGTGCCAGCAGCTCCCTGCGGGGCACTGAAGCTTTCTTT. Protein product: CASSSLRGTEAFF. Supplemented by reference TRBV7-2 and TRBJ1-1, the full variable domain reads GAGVSQSPSNKVTEKGKDVELRCDPISGHTALYWYRQSLGQGLEFLIYFQGNSAPDKSGLPSDRFSAERTGGSVSTLTIQRTQQEDSAVYLCASSSLRGTEAFFGQGTRLTVV.

The V gene is TRBV19, the J gene TRBJ1-1; D unclear. Germline CDR1 reads LNHDA; CDR2 reads SQIVND (reference sequence). The CDR3 totals 12 residues. Trimming left V 9 bases short and J 5 bases short, with 13 bases between. The CDR3 reads CASRTGGTEAFF. CDR3 DNA: TGTGCCAGCCGGACTGGAGGGACTGAAGCTTTCTTT.

This chain joins TRBV15 and TRBJ1-1, with 9 bases identical to TRBD1. With V trimmed by 5 bases and J by 4 bases, 8 bases remained unmatched. CDR1 and CDR2 from the germline V gene are LNHNV and YYDKDF (reference sequence). CDR3 length: 15 residues. CDR3 sequence reads: CATSWPGQGTTEAFF. CDR3 coding DNA: TGTGCCACCAGCTGGCCGGGACAGGGCACCACTGAAGCTTTCTTT.

The chain joins TRBV7-2 to TRBJ2-3; 8 positions agree with TRBD2. This CDR3 has 14 residues. Germline CDR1 and CDR2: SGHTA and FQGNSA. Unmatched junction bases numbered 3, after V lost 1 base and J lost 6 bases. The CDR3 protein is CASSLGGGPDTQYF. The CDR3 DNA sequence: TGTGCCAGCAGCTTAGGCGGGGGGCCGGATACGCAGTATTTT.

V gene TRBV18 combines with J gene TRBJ2-1; D may be TRBD1 (5 bases). This CDR3 is built from 13 residues. The germline CDR1 and CDR2 sequences are KGHSH and LQKENI. V was shortened by 3 bases and J by 2 bases, with 5 bases between the two germline ends. The CDR3 reads CASSPTAYNEQFF. The CDR3 DNA follows: TGTGCCAGCTCACCGACAGCCTACAATGAGCAGTTCTTC. The full variable domain, in which reference TRBV18 and TRBJ2-1 provide the parts outside the CDR3, is NAGVMQNPRHLVRRRGQEARLRCSPMKGHSHVYWYRQLPEEGLKFMVYLQKENIIDESGMPKERFSAEFPKEGPSILRIQQVVRGDSAAYFCASSPTAYNEQFFGPGTRLTVL.

The V call is TRBV24-1, the J call TRBJ2-3; 7 nucleotides line up with TRBD2. Germline trimming cut 7 bases from V and 7 bases from J; bases unmatched to any gene: 13. CDR3 length equals 15 residues. Germline V CDR1 and CDR2: KGHDR, SFDVKD. The CDR3 DNA sequence: TGTGCCACCAGCGGGAGCGGGACCCTGGAAAATACGCAGTATTTT. Translated: CATSGSGTLENTQYF.

The chain joins TRBV6-5 to TRBJ1-3; 8 bases are a match to TRBD1. Germline CDR1 and CDR2: MNHEY and SVGAGI. V trimming: 5 bases; J trimming: 10 bases; junction bases outside the gene matches: 7. This CDR3 has 13 amino acids. Written as DNA, the CDR3 is TGTGCCAGCAGTCAGTTGACAGGGGTAACCATATATTTT. Its protein is CASSQLTGVTIYF.

The J gene is TRBJ2-5, the V gene TRBV4-1; 7 nucleotides agree with TRBD2. The CDR3 consists of 15 residues. Per germline, CDR1 MGHRA and CDR2 YSYEKL. J lost 0 bases, V lost 3 bases, and 4 bases had no gene match. The CDR3 bases are TGCGCCAGCAGCCATAGAGCGGGGTACCAAGAGACCCAGTACTTC. Translation: CASSHRAGYQETQYF.

This clone was picked up one time. The V call is TRBV7-2, the J call TRBJ2-1, with D perhaps TRBD2 (6 bases). Germline V gene lookup returns CDR1 SGHTA and CDR2 FQGNSA. V lost 3 bases and J lost 4, with 7 bases in between. CDR3 length: 13 residues. CDR3 residues: CASSLGTYNEQFF. The CDR3 region has the DNA TGTGCCAGCAGCTTGGGGACTTACAATGAGCAGTTCTTC.

V is TRBV7-2 and J is TRBJ2-1; 8 bases are a match to TRBD2. CDR1 is SGHTA, CDR2 FQGNSA, per germline. CDR3 size: 14 residues. J was trimmed by 7 bases and V by 5 bases; bases with no gene match: 7. CDR3 region: CASSPPGTRNEQFF. In DNA form, the CDR3 reads TGTGCCAGCAGCCCACCCGGGACTAGAAATGAGCAGTTCTTC. Full variable domain (rest looked up from reference TRBV7-2 and TRBJ2-1): GAGVSQSPSNKVTEKGKDVELRCDPISGHTALYWYRQSLGQGLEFLIYFQGNSAPDKSGLPSDRFSAERTGGSVSTLTIQRTQQEDSAVYLCASSPPGTRNEQFFGPGTRLTVL.

The genes are TRBV9 and TRBJ2-1; 8 positions match TRBD2. From germline, CDR1 is SGDLS and CDR2 YYNGEE. After removal of 4 bases from V and 7 bases from J, the junction contained 10 bases not matched to a gene. CDR3 length: 15 amino acids. CDR3 protein: CASSLVGTSVNEQFF. In nucleotides, the CDR3 is TGTGCCAGCAGCCTAGTAGGGACTAGTGTAAATGAGCAGTTCTTC.